This TCR beta chain originates from a study of cytomegalovirus exposure and HLA in healthy donors. Study results and limitations: A later analysis showed HLA-associated TCR beta chains outstripping equally common others in clonal expansion. The classifier, whose performance was assessed in both the original and validation cohorts, reportedly diagnosed cytomegalovirus status with high specificity and sensitivity. Earlier analysis found most TCR beta V segments productive about 87% or about 30% of the time.

Comment on this clone: Its antigen is not identified.

This PCR relied on a set of 60 Vbeta primers and 13 Jbeta primers. Data came from immunoSEQ multiplex PCR; TCRdb stores just in-frame clones and leaves some out. Its listing shows fewer than 100,000 clones. The CDR3 has 17 residues. Sequencing input: PBMCs. The receptor comes from a woman aged 55-75 years in good health and CMV-seronegative. The genes are TRBV21-1 and TRBJ2-2; no check of the table's D call, TRBD2, against the DNA was made. TRBV21-1 is annotated as a pseudogene. CDR3 DNA sequence: TGTGCCAGCAGCAAAAGGGGACTAGCGGAGCACACCGGGGAGCTGTTTTTT. Encoded protein: CASSKRGLAEHTGELFF.